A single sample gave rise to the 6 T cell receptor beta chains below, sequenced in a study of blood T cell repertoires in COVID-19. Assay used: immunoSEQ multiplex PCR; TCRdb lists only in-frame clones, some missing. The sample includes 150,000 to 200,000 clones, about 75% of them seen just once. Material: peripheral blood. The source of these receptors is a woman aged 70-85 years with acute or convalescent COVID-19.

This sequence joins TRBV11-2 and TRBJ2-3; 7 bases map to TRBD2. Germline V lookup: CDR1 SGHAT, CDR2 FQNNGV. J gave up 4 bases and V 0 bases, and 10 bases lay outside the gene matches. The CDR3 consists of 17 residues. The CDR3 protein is CASSLDSGGGPSDTQYF. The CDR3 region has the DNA TGTGCCAGCAGCTTAGATTCTGGGGGAGGGCCCTCAGATACGCAGTATTTT.

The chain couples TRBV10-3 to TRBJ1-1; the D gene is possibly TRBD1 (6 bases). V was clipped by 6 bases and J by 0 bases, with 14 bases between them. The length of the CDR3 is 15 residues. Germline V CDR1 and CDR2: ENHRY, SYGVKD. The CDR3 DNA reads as TGTGCCATCAGAACAGGGAACCAGGTGAACACTGAAGCTTTCTTT. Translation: CAIRTGNQVNTEAFF.

CDR3 nucleotides: TGTGCCACCAGTGATCCGAGGGGGCCCGGAAACACCATATATTTT. It translates to CATSDPRGPGNTIYF. The chain combines TRBV24-1 with TRBJ1-3; 7 bases line up with TRBD1. After removal of 3 bases from V and 4 bases from J, the junction contained 5 bases not matched to a gene. The CDR3 spans 15 residues. Germline loops: CDR1 KGHDR, CDR2 SFDVKD.

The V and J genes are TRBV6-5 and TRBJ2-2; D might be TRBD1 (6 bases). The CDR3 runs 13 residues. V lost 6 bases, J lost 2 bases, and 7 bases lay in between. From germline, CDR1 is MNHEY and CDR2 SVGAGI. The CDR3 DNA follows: TGTGCCAGCAGGGGGACAAACACCGGGGAGCTGTTTTTT. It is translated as CASRGTNTGELFF.

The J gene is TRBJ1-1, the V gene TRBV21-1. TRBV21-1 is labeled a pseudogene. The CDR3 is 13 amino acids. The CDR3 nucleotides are TGTGCCAGCAGCACGGCGGGGGACGCTGAAGCTTTCTTT. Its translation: CASSTAGDAEAFF.

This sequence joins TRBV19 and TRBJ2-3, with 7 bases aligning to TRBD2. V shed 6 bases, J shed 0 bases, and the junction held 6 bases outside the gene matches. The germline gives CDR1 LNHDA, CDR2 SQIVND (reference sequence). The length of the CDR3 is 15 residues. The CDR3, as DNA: TGTGCCAGTAGGGAGACTAGCTCTAGCACAGATACGCAGTATTTT. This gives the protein CASRETSSSTDTQYF.